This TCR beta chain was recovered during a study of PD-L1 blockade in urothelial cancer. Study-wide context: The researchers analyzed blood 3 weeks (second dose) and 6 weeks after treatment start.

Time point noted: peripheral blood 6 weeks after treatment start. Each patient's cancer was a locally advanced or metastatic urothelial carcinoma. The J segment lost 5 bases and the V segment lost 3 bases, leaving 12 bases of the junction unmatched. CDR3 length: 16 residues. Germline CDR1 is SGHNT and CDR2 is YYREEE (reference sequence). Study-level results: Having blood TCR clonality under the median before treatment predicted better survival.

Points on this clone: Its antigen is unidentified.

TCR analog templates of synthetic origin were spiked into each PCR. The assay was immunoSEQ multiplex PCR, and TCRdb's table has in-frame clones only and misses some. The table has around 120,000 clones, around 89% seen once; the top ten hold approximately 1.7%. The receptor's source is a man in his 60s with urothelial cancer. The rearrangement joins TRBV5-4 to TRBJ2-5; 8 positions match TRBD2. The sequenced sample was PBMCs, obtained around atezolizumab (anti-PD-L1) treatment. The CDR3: CASSSWGSGVVETQYF. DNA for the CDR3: TGTGCCAGCAGCTCGTGGGGTAGCGGGGTTGTGGAGACCCAGTACTTC.